The 7 T cell receptor beta chains presented below share a single source sample, sequenced in a study of OX40 agonist ivuxolimab in advanced cancers. Here immunoSEQ multiplex PCR was the method, and the copy in TCRdb shows in-frame clones only, minus some. The sample has more than 30,000 clones; approximately 90% are singletons. The sequencing used CD4+ or CD8+ T cells sorted from blood, collected in a trial of the OX40 agonist ivuxolimab. These receptor sequences come from an adult with an advanced solid tumor such as melanoma, head and neck, liver or kidney cancer.

The V and J genes are TRBV7-2 and TRBJ2-5, with 10 positions matching TRBD2. CDR1 and CDR2 from the germline V gene are SGHTA and FQGNSA. The CDR3 runs 18 residues. Trimming at V came to 1 base and at J to 5 bases, leaving 13 bases not matched to a gene. The CDR3 loop is CASSLERLAGALGETQYF. The DNA of the CDR3 is TGTGCCAGCAGCTTAGAACGTCTAGCGGGGGCCCTAGGGGAGACCCAGTACTTC.

CDR3 loop: CASSEGLASLGQYF. CDR3 DNA sequence: TGTGCCAGCAGTGAAGGACTAGCATCGTTGGGGCAGTATTTT. This rearrangement joins TRBV6-4 to TRBJ2-3; the match to TRBD2 covers 8 bases. The CDR3 loop spans 14 amino acids. CDR1 is MRHNA and CDR2 is SNTAGT in the germline V gene. The ends lost 3 bases at V and 11 bases at J; junction bases unmatched: 10.

The chain links TRBV20-1 to TRBJ2-7; TRBD2 aligns across 7 bases. Per the germline V gene, CDR1 is DFQATT and CDR2 is SNEGSKA (reference sequence). CDR3 length: 11 amino acids. J was trimmed by 5 bases and V by 6 bases; bases with no gene match: 4. The CDR3 DNA reads as TGCAGTGCCCACCGGGGGGACGAGCAGTACTTC. Protein product: CSAHRGDEQYF.

The chain links TRBV15 to TRBJ2-3; no clear D gene. The ends were cut back, 0 bases at V and 6 bases at J, with 16 bases in the middle. The CDR3 sequence is 16 residues long. Germline lookup yields CDR1 LNHNV and CDR2 YYDKDF (reference sequence). CDR3 in DNA: TGTGCCACCAGCAGAGATCGTGTCAGTAGAAGTGATACGCAGTATTTT. The encoded protein is CATSRDRVSRSDTQYF.

The V call is TRBV28, the J call TRBJ1-2; no reliable D call. From germline, CDR1 is MDHEN and CDR2 SYDVKM. Trimming took off 9 bases at V and 4 bases at J, with 12 bases between the two ends. This CDR3 has 12 residues. CDR3 DNA sequence: TGTGCCAGTACCGGGCACCTCTATGGCTACACCTTC. It specifies CASTGHLYGYTF.

The chain uses TRBV9 and TRBJ1-6; 8 nucleotides agree with TRBD1. This CDR3 comprises 15 residues. The ends lost 2 bases at V and 2 bases at J; junction bases unmatched: 0. Germline values: CDR1 SGDLS, CDR2 YYNGEE. This CDR3 reads CASSVGQAYNSPLHF. CDR3 DNA: TGTGCCAGCAGCGTGGGACAGGCCTATAATTCACCCCTCCACTTT.

The chain has TRBV4-1 and TRBJ2-2; TRBD1 matches at 8 bases. The length of the CDR3 is 16 residues. Germline-derived CDR1 and CDR2 are MGHRA and YSYEKL. The V gene end was trimmed by 1 base and the J gene end by 0 bases; junction bases not matched to a gene: 1. Here the CDR3 DNA reads TGCGCCAGCAGCCAAGGACAGGGGCCGAACACCGGGGAGCTGTTTTTT. Protein product: CASSQGQGPNTGELFF.